The 3 T cell receptor beta chains listed next were all sequenced from one sample in a study of T cell responses to AZD1222 COVID-19 vaccine. Profiling relied on immunoSEQ multiplex PCR, and the TCRdb table lists in-frame clones only, not all of them. Here the sample spans more than 110,000 clones, about 93% being singletons. The specimen was peripheral blood, collected on day 0 of AZD1222 vaccination. The receptors shown here come from an adult in good health.

The rearrangement uses TRBV24-1 and TRBJ1-3, with unresolved D. CDR1 is KGHDR, CDR2 SFDVKD, per germline. Trimming removed 4 bases at V and 6 bases at J, with 9 bases between. This CDR3 has 13 residues. The CDR3 coding sequence is TGTGCCACCAGTGACAAGGATATAAACACCATATATTTT. Translation: CATSDKDINTIYF.

CDR3 protein: CAWSGTSGSVDTQYF. For the CDR3, the DNA is TGTGCCTGGAGTGGGACTAGCGGGAGTGTGGATACGCAGTATTTT. The J gene is TRBJ2-3, the V gene TRBV30; 13 positions agree with TRBD2. Losses at the gene ends were 1 base for V and 6 bases for J; bases not matched to a gene: 4. This CDR3 spans 15 amino acids. Germline V gene data show CDR1 as GTSNPN and CDR2 as SVGIG (reference sequence).

This clone was seen a single time. CDR3 nucleotides: TGTGCCAGCAGCTTTACAGGGACCAATGAGCAGTTCTTC. It translates to CASSFTGTNEQFF. The J gene is TRBJ2-1, the V gene TRBV7-3; TRBD1 might be the D (6 bases). CDR3 length: 13 residues. Germline loops: CDR1 SGHTA, CDR2 FQGTGA. V lost 3 bases to trimming and J lost 6 bases, with 9 bases between them.